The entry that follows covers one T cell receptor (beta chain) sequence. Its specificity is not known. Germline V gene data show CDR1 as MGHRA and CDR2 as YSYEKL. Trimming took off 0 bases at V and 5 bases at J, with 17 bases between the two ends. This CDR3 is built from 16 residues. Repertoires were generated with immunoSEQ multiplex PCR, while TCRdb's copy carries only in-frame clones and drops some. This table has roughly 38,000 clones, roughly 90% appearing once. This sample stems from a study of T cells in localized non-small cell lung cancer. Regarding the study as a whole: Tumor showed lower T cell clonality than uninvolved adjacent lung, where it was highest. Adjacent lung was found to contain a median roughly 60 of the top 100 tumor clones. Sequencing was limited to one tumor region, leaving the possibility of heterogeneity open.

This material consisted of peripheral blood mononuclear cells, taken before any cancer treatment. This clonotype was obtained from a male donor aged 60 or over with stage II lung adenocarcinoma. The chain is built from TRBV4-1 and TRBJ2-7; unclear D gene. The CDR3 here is CASSQDIRPLWDEQYF. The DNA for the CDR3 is TGCGCCAGCAGCCAAGACATACGACCTCTTTGGGACGAGCAGTACTTC.